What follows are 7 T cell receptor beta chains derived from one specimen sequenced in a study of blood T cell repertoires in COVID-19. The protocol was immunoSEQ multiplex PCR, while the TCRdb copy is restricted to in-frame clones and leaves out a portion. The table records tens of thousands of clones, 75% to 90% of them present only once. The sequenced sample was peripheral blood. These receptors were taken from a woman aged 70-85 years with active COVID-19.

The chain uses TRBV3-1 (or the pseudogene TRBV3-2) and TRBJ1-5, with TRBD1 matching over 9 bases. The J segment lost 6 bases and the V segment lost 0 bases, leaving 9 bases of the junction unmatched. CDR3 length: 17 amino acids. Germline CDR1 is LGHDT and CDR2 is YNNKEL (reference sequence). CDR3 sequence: CASSQDPRQGGSQPQHF. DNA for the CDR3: TGTGCCAGCAGCCAAGATCCCCGACAGGGGGGGTCTCAGCCCCAGCATTTT.

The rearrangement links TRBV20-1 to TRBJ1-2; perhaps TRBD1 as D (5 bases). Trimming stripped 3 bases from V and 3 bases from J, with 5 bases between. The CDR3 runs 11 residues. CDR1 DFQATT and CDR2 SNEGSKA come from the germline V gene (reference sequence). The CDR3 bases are TGCAGTGCTAGCAGGGACTATGGCTACACCTTC. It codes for CSASRDYGYTF.

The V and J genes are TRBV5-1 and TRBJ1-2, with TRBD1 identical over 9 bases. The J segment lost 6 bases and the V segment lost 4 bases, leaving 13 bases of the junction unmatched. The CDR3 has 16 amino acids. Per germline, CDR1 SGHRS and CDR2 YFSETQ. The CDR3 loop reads CASSPGAAQGADGYTF. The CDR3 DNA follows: TGCGCCAGCAGCCCGGGGGCGGCACAGGGGGCGGATGGCTACACCTTC.

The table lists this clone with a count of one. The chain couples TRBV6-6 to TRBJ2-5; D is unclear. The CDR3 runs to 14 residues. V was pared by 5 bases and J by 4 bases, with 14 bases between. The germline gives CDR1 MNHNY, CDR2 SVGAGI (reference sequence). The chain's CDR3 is CASSTARGGETQYF. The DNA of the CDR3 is TGTGCCAGCAGTACGGCAAGAGGCGGAGAGACCCAGTACTTC.

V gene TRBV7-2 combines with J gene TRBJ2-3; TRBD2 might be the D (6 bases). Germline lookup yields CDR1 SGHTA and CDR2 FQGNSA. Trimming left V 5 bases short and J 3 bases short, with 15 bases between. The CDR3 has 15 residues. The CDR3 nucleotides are TGTGCCAGCAGCCTTCAGGGTCGGGGGACAGATACGCAGTATTTT. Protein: CASSLQGRGTDTQYF.

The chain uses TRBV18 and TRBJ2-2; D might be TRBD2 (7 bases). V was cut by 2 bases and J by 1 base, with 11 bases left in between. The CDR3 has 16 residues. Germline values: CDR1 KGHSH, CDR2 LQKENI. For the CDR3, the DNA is TGTGCCAGCTCACCAGGGGGGGCCCGGAACACCGGGGAGCTGTTTTTT. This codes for CASSPGGARNTGELFF.

The CDR3 DNA follows: TGTGCCAGCAGGTTACAGGGGCGGGACGAGCAGTACTTC. Protein: CASRLQGRDEQYF. The V call is TRBV12-3 or TRBV12-4, the J call TRBJ2-7, with 7 bases aligning to TRBD1. J was trimmed by 5 bases and V by 6 bases; bases with no gene match: 7. The CDR3 loop spans 13 amino acids.